This T cell receptor beta chain derives from a study of blood T cell repertoires in COVID-19. Study background: The samples span acute and convalescent COVID-19 from the United States, Italy and Spain.

Per the original data handling: Estimated nucleated cell counts came from reference gene primer amplification. Libraries were prepared by immunoSEQ multiplex PCR; TCRdb keeps only in-frame clonotypes and omits some of them. V and J calls and clone size are copied from that table; D and trimming were computed from the DNA. The sample has 100,000 to 120,000 clones; roughly 82% are singletons. The CDR3 is 15 residues long. V was shortened by 7 bases and J by 4 bases, with 17 bases between the two germline ends. Germline loops: CDR1 SGDLS, CDR2 YYNGEE. The source of this sequence is a woman aged 40 to 55 with acute or convalescent COVID-19. The material sequenced was peripheral blood. The chain couples TRBV9 to TRBJ2-2; tentatively, D is TRBD2 (5 bases). In nucleotides, the CDR3 is TGTGCCAGCCGAAGTGAGGGCGCGGGCACCGGGGAGCTGTTTTTT. It codes for CASRSEGAGTGELFF. Based on the CDR3 plus reference TRBV9 and TRBJ2-2, the full variable domain is DSGVTQTPKHLITATGQRVTLRCSPRSGDLSVYWYQQSLDQGLQFLIQYYNGEERAKGNILERFSAQQFPDLHSELNLSSLELGDSALYFCASRSEGAGTGELFFGEGSRLTVL.